A selection of T cell receptor beta chains follows, all from one sample in a study of control samples from healthy donors and cancer patients. TCRdb keeps only in-frame clones here, not all; method: immunoSEQ multiplex PCR. The sample holds 98,000 or so clones, about 88% seen once. Sequenced material: blood. These receptors all come from a woman between 70 and 85 years old in good health. The CDR3 runs from the conserved cysteine through the conserved F or W. A D gene is named only where the DNA matches it firmly. The size of a clone is reported for some rows only, either as once, few or many, or as a class for expanded clones.

j_gene: TRBJ2-1; d_gene: TRBD2; v_gene: TRBV9; abundance: .; CDR3aa: CASSVVLAANEQFF; CDR3nt: TGTGCCAGCAGCGTAGTACTAGCGGCCAATGAGCAGTTCTTC
j_gene: TRBJ2-2; d_gene: .; v_gene: TRBV27; abundance: .; CDR3aa: CASSPGAGRTGELFF; CDR3nt: TGTGCCAGCAGTCCCGGGGCGGGACGTACCGGGGAGCTGTTTTTT
j_gene: TRBJ2-2; d_gene: .; v_gene: TRBV2; abundance: .; CDR3aa: CASRFGGSLNTGELFF; CDR3nt: TGTGCCAGCAGATTCGGGGGCAGCTTGAACACCGGGGAGCTGTTTTTT
j_gene: TRBJ1-3; d_gene: TRBD1; v_gene: TRBV5-4; abundance: .; CDR3aa: CASSLNRGLNGNTIYF; CDR3nt: TGTGCCAGCAGCTTAAACAGGGGGCTAAACGGAAACACCATATATTTT
j_gene: TRBJ1-1; d_gene: TRBD1; v_gene: TRBV5-1; abundance: .; CDR3aa: CASSLRPGTGAGATEAFF; CDR3nt: TGCGCCAGCAGCTTACGTCCCGGGACAGGGGCGGGAGCCACTGAAGCTTTCTTT
j_gene: TRBJ2-2; d_gene: .; v_gene: TRBV10-3; abundance: once; CDR3aa: CAISEPEKGANTGELFF; CDR3nt: TGTGCCATCAGTGAGCCCGAGAAGGGTGCGAACACCGGGGAGCTGTTTTTT
j_gene: TRBJ1-5; d_gene: .; v_gene: TRBV3-1/TRBV3-2; abundance: .; CDR3aa: CASSQGGSGGNQPQHF; CDR3nt: TGTGCCAGCAGCCAAGGAGGGTCGGGGGGCAATCAGCCCCAGCATTTT
j_gene: TRBJ1-1; d_gene: .; v_gene: TRBV20-1; abundance: .; CDR3aa: CSASKVVASEAFF; CDR3nt: TGCAGTGCTAGTAAGGTCGTAGCTTCTGAAGCTTTCTTT
j_gene: TRBJ1-5; d_gene: .; v_gene: TRBV5-5; abundance: .; CDR3aa: CASSLTSGTSSNQPQHF; CDR3nt: TGTGCCAGCAGCTTAACTTCCGGGACATCCAGCAATCAGCCCCAGCATTTT
j_gene: TRBJ1-1; d_gene: TRBD1; v_gene: TRBV3-1/TRBV3-2; abundance: .; CDR3aa: CASSPGGEWAFF; CDR3nt: TGTGCCAGCAGTCCAGGGGGCGAATGGGCTTTCTTT
j_gene: TRBJ1-5; d_gene: TRBD1; v_gene: TRBV19; abundance: .; CDR3aa: CASSPSQGYSNQPQHF; CDR3nt: TGTGCCAGTAGTCCCTCACAGGGGTATAGCAATCAGCCCCAGCATTTT
j_gene: TRBJ1-2; d_gene: .; v_gene: TRBV18; abundance: .; CDR3aa: CASSPPSQPSGGYTF; CDR3nt: TGTGCCAGCTCACCACCGTCCCAGCCCTCCGGTGGCTACACCTTC
j_gene: TRBJ1-2; d_gene: .; v_gene: TRBV12-3/TRBV12-4; abundance: .; CDR3aa: CASSPSVSGYTF; CDR3nt: TGTGCCAGCAGTCCGTCGGTATCTGGCTACACCTTC
j_gene: TRBJ1-5; d_gene: .; v_gene: TRBV12-3/TRBV12-4; abundance: .; CDR3aa: CASSFSESQPQHF; CDR3nt: TGTGCCAGCAGTTTTAGTGAAAGCCAGCCCCAGCATTTT
j_gene: TRBJ1-1; d_gene: TRBD1; v_gene: TRBV6-5; abundance: few; CDR3aa: CASSYSMTGGRTEAFF; CDR3nt: TGTGCCAGCAGTTACTCGATGACAGGGGGCAGGACTGAAGCTTTCTTT
j_gene: TRBJ2-5; d_gene: .; v_gene: TRBV5-1; abundance: .; CDR3aa: CASSLAGWESQETQYF; CDR3nt: TGCGCCAGCAGCTTGGCCGGATGGGAGTCCCAAGAGACCCAGTACTTC
j_gene: TRBJ1-1; d_gene: .; v_gene: TRBV7-8; abundance: .; CDR3aa: CASSLERGNVGDTEAFF; CDR3nt: TGTGCCAGCAGCTTAGAGCGGGGAAATGTGGGGGACACTGAAGCTTTCTTT